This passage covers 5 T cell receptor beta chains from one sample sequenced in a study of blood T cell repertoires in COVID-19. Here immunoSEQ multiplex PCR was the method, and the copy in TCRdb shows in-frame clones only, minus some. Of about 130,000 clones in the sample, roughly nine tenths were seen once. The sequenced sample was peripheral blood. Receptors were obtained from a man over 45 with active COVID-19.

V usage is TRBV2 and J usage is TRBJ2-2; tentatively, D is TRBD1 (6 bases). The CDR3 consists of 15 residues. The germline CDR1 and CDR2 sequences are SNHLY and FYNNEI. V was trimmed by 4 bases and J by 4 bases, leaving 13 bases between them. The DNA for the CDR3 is TGTGCCAGCAGTGGAACAGGGTCCACCACCGGGGAGCTGTTTTTT. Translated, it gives CASSGTGSTTGELFF.

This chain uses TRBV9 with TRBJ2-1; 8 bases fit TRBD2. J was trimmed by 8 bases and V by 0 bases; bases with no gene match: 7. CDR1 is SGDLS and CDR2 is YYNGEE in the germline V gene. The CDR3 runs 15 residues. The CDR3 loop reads CASSVAGGNSDEQFF. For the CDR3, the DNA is TGTGCCAGCAGCGTAGCGGGGGGGAATAGCGATGAGCAGTTCTTC.

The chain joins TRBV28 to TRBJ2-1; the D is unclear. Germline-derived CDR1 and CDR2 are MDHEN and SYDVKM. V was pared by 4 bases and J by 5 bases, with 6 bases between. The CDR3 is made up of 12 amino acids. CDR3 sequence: CASSSANNEQFF. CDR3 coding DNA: TGTGCCAGCAGTTCAGCGAACAATGAGCAGTTCTTC.

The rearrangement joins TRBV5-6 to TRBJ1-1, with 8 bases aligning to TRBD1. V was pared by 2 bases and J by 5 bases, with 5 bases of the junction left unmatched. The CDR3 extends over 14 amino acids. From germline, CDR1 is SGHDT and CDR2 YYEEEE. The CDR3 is CASSFARGLTEAFF. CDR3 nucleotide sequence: TGTGCCAGCAGCTTTGCCAGGGGGCTTACTGAAGCTTTCTTT.

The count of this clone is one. The CDR3 loop reads CASSVMGQGAYEQFF. CDR3 coding DNA: TGTGCCAGCAGCGTTATGGGACAGGGGGCCTATGAGCAGTTCTTC. The chain links TRBV7-9 to TRBJ2-1; TRBD1 agrees at 12 bases. This CDR3 has 15 residues. J lost 8 bases, V lost 5 bases, and 7 bases had no gene match. CDR1 and CDR2 (germline): SEHNR, FQNEAQ (reference sequence).